This T cell receptor beta chain was captured in a study of graft-versus-host responses after intestinal transplantation. Study as a whole: The whole recipient group had anti-thymocyte globulin induction followed by tacrolimus and steroids for around 3 years. Study-wide results and caveats: Allografts of patients with graft-donor T cell macrochimerism showed high graft-versus-host to host-versus-graft clone ratios. With peak circulating GvH clone levels came an association with early post-transplant HvG declines.

Trimming stripped 4 bases from V and 6 bases from J, with 7 bases between. The CDR3 runs 12 residues. The germline V gene encodes CDR1 WNHNN and CDR2 SYGVQD (reference sequence). This clone has just a few counts. Its target is not known. Some clones are missing from TCRdb's copy, which holds only in-frame ones; the method was immunoSEQ multiplex PCR. Of approximately 80,000 clones listed, around 90% are singletons. The sample was unstimulated CD4+ T cells sorted from spleen or lymph node cells, taken before intestinal transplant. The TCR was taken from a human donor who received an intestinal transplant. The gene calls are TRBV10-1 and TRBJ2-1, with D possibly TRBD1 on 6 matching bases. CDR3 sequence (DNA): TGCGCCAGCAGTGCGACAGGCAATGAGCAGTTCTTC. Translated: CASSATGNEQFF.